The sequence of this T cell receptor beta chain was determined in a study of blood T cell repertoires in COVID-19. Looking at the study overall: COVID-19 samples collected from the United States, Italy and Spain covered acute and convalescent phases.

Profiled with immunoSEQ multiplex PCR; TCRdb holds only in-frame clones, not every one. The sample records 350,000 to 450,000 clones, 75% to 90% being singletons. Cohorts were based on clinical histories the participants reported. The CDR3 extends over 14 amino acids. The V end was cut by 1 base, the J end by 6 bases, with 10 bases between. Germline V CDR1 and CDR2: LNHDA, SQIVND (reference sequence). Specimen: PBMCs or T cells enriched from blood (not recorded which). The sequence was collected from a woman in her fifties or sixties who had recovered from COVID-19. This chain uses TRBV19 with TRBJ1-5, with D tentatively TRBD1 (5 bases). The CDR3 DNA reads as TGTGCCAGTAGTATAGTAGGCGGGGGTCAGCCCCAGCATTTT. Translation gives CASSIVGGGQPQHF.